These 25 T cell receptor beta chains were sequenced from one sample in a study of T cells in Graves' hyperthyroidism and ophthalmopathy. It was RNA transcripts that yielded the amplified TCR beta CDR3 regions. HTBI primers were employed in a first-round RT-PCR of the TCR CDR3. Via MiXCR, TCRdb re-called the multiplex PCR reads, giving one row per CDR3 protein. This sample carries about 560,000 distinct CDR3 sequences, around 15% of them seen once, and the ten largest clones take approximately 18%. Sequenced: blood. These receptors came from a woman under 30 with Graves' hyperthyroidism.

The CDR3 spells CASSGAWGTTEAFF. The CDR3 coding sequence is TGTGCCAGCAGTGGGGCCTGGGGGACCACTGAAGCTTTCTTT. The chain links TRBV25-1 to TRBJ1-1, with D tentatively TRBD1 (5 bases). Trimming removed 4 bases from V and 4 bases from J, with 13 bases in between. CDR3 length: 14 amino acids. Germline values: CDR1 MGHDK, CDR2 SYGVNS.

This clonotype has at least ten counts. The chain has TRBV7-9 and TRBJ2-7, with 9 bases lining up with TRBD2. The germline gives CDR1 SEHNR, CDR2 FQNEAQ (reference sequence). This CDR3 contains 20 residues. The trim removed 5 bases at V and 1 base at J, leaving 21 bases unmatched. CDR3: CASSPWVNRAGGSPSYEQYF. For the CDR3, the DNA is TGTGCCAGCAGCCCGTGGGTAAATCGAGCGGGGGGCTCCCCATCCTACGAGCAGTACTTC.

This clonotype came up many times. The J gene is TRBJ2-7, the V gene TRBV6-5; D is perhaps TRBD2 (5 bases). Looked up from germline, CDR1 is MNHEY and CDR2 is SVGAGI. CDR3 length: 16 residues. V was trimmed by 2 bases and J by 2 bases, leaving 16 bases between them. This CDR3 is CASSYGPSNPTYEQYF. The DNA for the CDR3 is TGTGCCAGCAGTTACGGGCCTAGCAACCCCACCTACGAGCAGTACTTC.

This clonotype showed up many times. The V gene is TRBV19, the J gene TRBJ1-5; tentative D call: TRBD1 (6 bases). Germline lookup yields CDR1 LNHDA and CDR2 SQIVND (reference sequence). This CDR3 comprises 14 residues. The ends were cut back, 5 bases at V and 6 bases at J, with 14 bases in the middle. The CDR3 sequence: CASSGAGESQPQHF. CDR3 nucleotide sequence: TGTGCCAGTAGTGGCGCAGGGGAAAGTCAGCCCCAGCATTTT.

The chain recombines TRBV27 with TRBJ2-1, with D perhaps matching TRBD2 (5 bases). Germline V gives CDR1 MNHEY, CDR2 SMNVEV (reference sequence). The CDR3 has 16 residues. With 0 bases removed from V and 2 bases from J, the gap between germline ends came to 11 bases. The CDR3 DNA is TGTGCCAGCAGTTTATCCTCCGGGGTCCCCTACAATGAGCAGTTCTTC. Translated, it gives CASSLSSGVPYNEQFF.

This chain joins TRBV24-1 and TRBJ2-5; 8 nucleotides match TRBD1. Germline CDR1 is KGHDR and CDR2 is SFDVKD. Trimming at V came to 7 bases and at J to 4 bases, leaving 4 bases not matched to a gene. The CDR3 is made up of 13 amino acids. The CDR3 bases are TGTGCCACCAGAGCGACAGGGGTAGAGACCCAGTACTTC. It yields the protein CATRATGVETQYF.

This clonotype has ten or more counts. One junction end does not reproduce the germline sequence, and a read error may be involved. This chain joins TRBV7-9 and TRBJ2-7, with 15 bases lining up with TRBD2. Germline V gives CDR1 SEHNR, CDR2 FQNEAQ (reference sequence). This CDR3 is built from 16 residues. CDR3 nucleotide sequence: TGCGCCAGCAGCCTTGGGACTAGCGGGAGGTCCTACGAGCAGTACTTC. Translated: CASSLGTSGRSYEQYF.

The chain has TRBV2 and TRBJ1-4, with TRBD1 as a possible D gene (6 bases). There are 14 residues in the CDR3. Trimming pared 3 bases from V and 3 bases from J, leaving 8 bases between. Per germline, CDR1 SNHLY and CDR2 FYNNEI. CDR3 bases: TGTGCCAGCAGTGACAGGGGACCTAATGAAAAACTGTTTTTT. It encodes CASSDRGPNEKLFF.

This clonotype was seen a handful of times. The chain joins TRBV28 to TRBJ2-1; possible D gene TRBD1, 5 bases. CDR3 size: 17 residues. Germline CDR1 and CDR2: MDHEN and SYDVKM. Trimming pared 3 bases from V and 3 bases from J, leaving 18 bases between. In DNA, the CDR3 is TGTGCCAGCAGTTTCCCGCCCCAGGGTTATAACTACAATGAGCAGTTCTTC. Translated: CASSFPPQGYNYNEQFF. The whole variable domain, remainder taken from reference TRBV28 and TRBJ2-1, is DVKVTQSSRYLVKRTGEKVFLECVQDMDHENMFWYRQDPGLGLRLIYFSYDVKMKEKGDIPEGYSVSREKKERFSLILESASTNQTSMYLCASSFPPQGYNYNEQFFGPGTRLTVL.

This clonotype has ten or more counts. J is TRBJ2-5 and V is TRBV2, with 8 bases that match TRBD1. V was clipped by 6 bases and J by 4 bases; unmatched bases: 10. Germline CDR1 reads SNHLY; CDR2 reads FYNNEI. The CDR3 has 15 residues. CDR3 DNA: TGTGCCAGCAGGGACGACAGGGGATGGGCAGAGACCCAGTACTTC. Amino acids: CASRDDRGWAETQYF.

This clonotype was detected only a few times. The chain uses TRBV12-3 or TRBV12-4 and TRBJ2-7; 14 positions match TRBD2. The CDR3 sequence is 16 residues long. V shed 5 bases and J 7 bases; nucleotides not matched to a gene: 10. The CDR3 nucleotides read TGTGCCAGCAGTGCCCGAGGGACTAGCGGGGGACGTGAGCAGTACTTC. Its translation is CASSARGTSGGREQYF.

This clonotype was detected ten times or more. This rearrangement joins TRBV7-2 to TRBJ2-1; 15 bases are shared with TRBD2. Germline V gene sequence: CDR1 SGHTA, CDR2 FQGNSA. The CDR3 is made up of 15 amino acids. J gave up 7 bases and V 6 bases, and 4 bases lay outside the gene matches. The CDR3 DNA reads as TGTGCCAGCAGACTGGGACTAGCGGGGGGAAATGAGCAGTTCTTC. Translating gives CASRLGLAGGNEQFF.

This clonotype turned up a few times. V usage is TRBV9 and J usage is TRBJ2-3, with D tentatively TRBD2 (7 bases). The CDR3 is made up of 14 amino acids. Germline values: CDR1 SGDLS, CDR2 YYNGEE. Trimming removed 3 bases from V and 5 bases from J, with 13 bases in between. CDR3 coding DNA: TGTGCCAGCAGCGCTGGAGGGGGGGTAGATACGCAGTATTTT. Translating it yields CASSAGGGVDTQYF.

The genes are TRBV6-1 and TRBJ2-4; no reliable D call. There are 11 residues in the CDR3. The germline V and J ends were trimmed by 4 bases and 10 bases, with 8 bases remaining between them. Germline V lookup: CDR1 MNHNS, CDR2 SASEGT. CDR3 nucleotide sequence: TGTGCCAGCAGTGTAACCGCTATTCAGTACTTC. Amino acids: CASSVTAIQYF.

This clonotype was seen ten or more times. The chain employs TRBV6-2 or TRBV6-3 and TRBJ1-1; no clear D. The CDR3 totals 11 residues. Trimming left V 5 bases short and J 5 bases short, with 6 bases between. Germline CDR1 reads MNHEY; CDR2 reads SVGEGT. Here the CDR3 reads CASSKRTEAFF. The CDR3 DNA sequence: TGTGCCAGCAGTAAACGGACTGAAGCTTTCTTT.

The genes are TRBV20-1 and TRBJ2-3; D is undetermined. V gave up 3 bases and J gave up 6 bases, with 7 bases separating them. This CDR3 spans 11 amino acids. CDR1 and CDR2 (germline): DFQATT, SNEGSKA (reference sequence). The CDR3 protein is CSARVRDTQYF. The CDR3 DNA reads TGCAGTGCTAGGGTTCGGGATACGCAGTATTTT.

Ten or more counts support this clonotype. J is TRBJ2-1 and V is TRBV6-2 or TRBV6-3; 10 bases line up with TRBD2. The CDR3 covers 14 residues. Germline V gene data show CDR1 as MNHEY and CDR2 as SVGEGT. The V and J ends lost 5 bases and 4 bases, in that order; junction bases with no gene match: 2. CDR3 sequence (DNA): TGTGCCAGCAGTCGGACTAGCGGATACAATGAGCAGTTCTTC. This gives the protein CASSRTSGYNEQFF.

This clonotype has at least ten counts. The chain joins TRBV27 to TRBJ2-7; TRBD2 agrees at 14 bases. V lost 10 bases and J lost 2; bases outside the gene matches: 4. CDR3 length: 14 amino acids. From germline, CDR1 is MNHEY and CDR2 SMNVEV (reference sequence). The chain's CDR3 is CATGLAGGPYEQYF. CDR3 bases: TGTGCCACCGGACTAGCGGGGGGCCCCTACGAGCAGTACTTC.

This clonotype was counted ten times or more. The V and J genes are TRBV24-1 and TRBJ2-1, with D uncertain. The CDR3 extends over 16 amino acids. From germline, CDR1 is KGHDR and CDR2 SFDVKD. Deletions cut 4 bases from V and 7 bases from J, with 19 bases between. CDR3 in DNA: TGTGCCACCAGTGACCCCGGAAGGGCCGTTCGTAATGAGCAGTTCTTC. Its translation: CATSDPGRAVRNEQFF.

This clonotype was found many times. J is TRBJ2-5 and V is TRBV7-2; no firm D call. The CDR3 is made up of 13 amino acids. CDR1 is SGHTA and CDR2 is FQGNSA in the germline V gene. V lost 5 bases and J lost 3, with 10 bases in between. The DNA for the CDR3 is TGTGCCAGCAGCGCCCGAAGGAAAGAGACCCAGTACTTC. Translating gives CASSARRKETQYF.

This clonotype was seen only once. The V and J genes are TRBV6-2 or TRBV6-3 and TRBJ2-2, with D uncertain. Germline V gives CDR1 MNHEY, CDR2 SVGEGT. V was cut by 5 bases and J by 0 bases, with 10 bases left in between. The CDR3 runs to 15 residues. The CDR3, as DNA: TGTGCCAGCAGTGTATTTGCAGCGAACACCGGGGAGCTGTTTTTT. Its translation: CASSVFAANTGELFF.

As concerns this clonotype: A much more abundant neighbour one base away suggests this may be a read error. The V and J genes are TRBV7-9 and TRBJ2-7, with a weak D call TRBD1 (5 bases). This CDR3 has 17 amino acids. Trimming left V 5 bases short and J 9 bases short, with 29 bases between. CDR1 is SEHNR, CDR2 FQNEAQ, per germline (reference sequence). DNA of the CDR3: TGTGCCAGCAGCCCAAGAGCTCCGCTTATAAGGGGTAGTGGGCAGTACTTC. It codes for CASSPRAPLIRGSGQYF. The full variable domain, in which reference TRBV7-9 and TRBJ2-7 provide the parts outside the CDR3, is DTGVSQNPRHKITKRGQNVTFRCDPISEHNRLYWYRQTLGQGPEFLTYFQNEAQLEKSRLLSDRFSAERPKGSFSTLEIQRTEQGDSAMYLCASSPRAPLIRGSGQYFGPGTRLTVT.

The rearrangement links TRBV10-3 to TRBJ2-1; 13 bases fit TRBD2. The germline V gene encodes CDR1 ENHRY and CDR2 SYGVKD. CDR3 length: 20 amino acids. Trimming at V came to 2 bases and at J to 0 bases, leaving 10 bases not matched to a gene. The CDR3 region has the DNA TGTGCCATCAGTGAGGGGACTAGCGGGAAAGACGGCCTCTCCTACAATGAGCAGTTCTTC. Translation gives CAISEGTSGKDGLSYNEQFF.

This chain joins TRBV7-2 and TRBJ1-6; D might be TRBD1 (5 bases). CDR3 length: 16 amino acids. V was pared by 5 bases and J by 6 bases, with 17 bases between. Germline CDR1 reads SGHTA; CDR2 reads FQGNSA. The CDR3 sequence: CASSPEPGRGNSPLHF. The CDR3 DNA is TGTGCCAGCAGCCCGGAACCGGGACGGGGTAATTCACCCCTCCACTTT.

V is TRBV4-1 and J is TRBJ1-5; D is ambiguous. CDR3 length equals 13 residues. V lost 4 bases, J lost 6 bases, and 10 bases lay in between. Germline assignment: CDR1 MGHRA and CDR2 YSYEKL. The CDR3 loop is CASSLGISQPQHF. The CDR3 nucleotides read TGCGCCAGCAGCCTAGGAATATCTCAGCCCCAGCATTTT.